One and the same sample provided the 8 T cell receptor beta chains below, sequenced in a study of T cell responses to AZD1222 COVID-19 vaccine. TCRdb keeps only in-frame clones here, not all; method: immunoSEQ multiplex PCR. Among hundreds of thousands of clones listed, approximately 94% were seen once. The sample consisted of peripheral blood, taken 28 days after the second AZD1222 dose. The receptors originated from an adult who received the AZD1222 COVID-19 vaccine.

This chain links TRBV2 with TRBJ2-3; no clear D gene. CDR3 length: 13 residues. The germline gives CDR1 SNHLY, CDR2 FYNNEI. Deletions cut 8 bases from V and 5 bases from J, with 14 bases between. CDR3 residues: CASLFDGGDTQYF. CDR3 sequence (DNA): TGTGCCAGCCTTTTTGATGGCGGAGATACGCAGTATTTT.

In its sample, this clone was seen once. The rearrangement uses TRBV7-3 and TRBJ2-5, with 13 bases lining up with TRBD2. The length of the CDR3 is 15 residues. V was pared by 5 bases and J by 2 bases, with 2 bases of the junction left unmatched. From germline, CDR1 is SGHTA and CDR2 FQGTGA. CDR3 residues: CASSATSGGQETQYF. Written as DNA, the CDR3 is TGTGCCAGCAGCGCGACTAGCGGGGGGCAAGAGACCCAGTACTTC.

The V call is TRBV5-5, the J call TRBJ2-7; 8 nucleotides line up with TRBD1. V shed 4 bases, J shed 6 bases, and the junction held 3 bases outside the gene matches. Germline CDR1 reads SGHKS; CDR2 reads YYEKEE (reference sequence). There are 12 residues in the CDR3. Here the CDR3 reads CASSRQGREQYF. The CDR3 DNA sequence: TGTGCCAGCAGCCGACAGGGGCGCGAGCAGTACTTC. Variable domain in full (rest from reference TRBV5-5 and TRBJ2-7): DAGVTQSPTHLIKTRGQQVTLRCSPISGHKSVSWYQQVLGQGPQFIFQYYEKEERGRGNFPDRFSARQFPNYSSELNVNALLLGDSALYLCASSRQGREQYFGPGTRLTVT.

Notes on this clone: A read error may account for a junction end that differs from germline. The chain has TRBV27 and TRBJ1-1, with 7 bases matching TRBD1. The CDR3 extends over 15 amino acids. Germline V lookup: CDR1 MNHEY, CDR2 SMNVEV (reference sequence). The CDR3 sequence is CASSLLEGARTKAFF. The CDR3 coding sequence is TGTGCCAGCAGTCTCCTTGAGGGGGCGCGCACTAAAGCTTTCTTT.

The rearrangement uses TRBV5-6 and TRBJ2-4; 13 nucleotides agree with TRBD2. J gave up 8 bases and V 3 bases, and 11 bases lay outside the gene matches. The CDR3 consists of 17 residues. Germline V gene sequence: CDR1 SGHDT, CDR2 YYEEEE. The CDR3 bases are TGTGCCAGCAGCTGGGGACTAGCGGGACCCTACAGGGACATTCAGTACTTC. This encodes CASSWGLAGPYRDIQYF.

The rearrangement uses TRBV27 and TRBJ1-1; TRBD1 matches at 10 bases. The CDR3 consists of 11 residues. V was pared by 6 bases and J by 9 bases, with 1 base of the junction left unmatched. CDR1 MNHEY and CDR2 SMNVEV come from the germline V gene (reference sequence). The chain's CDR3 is CASRGQGKAFF. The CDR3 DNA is TGTGCCAGCAGGGGACAGGGGAAAGCTTTCTTT.

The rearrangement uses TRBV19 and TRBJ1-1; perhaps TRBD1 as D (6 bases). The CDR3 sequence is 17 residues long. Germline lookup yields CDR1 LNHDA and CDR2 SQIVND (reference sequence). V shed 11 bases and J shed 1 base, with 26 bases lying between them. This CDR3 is CAARTRGAGGSNTEAFF. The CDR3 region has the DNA TGTGCCGCAAGGACAAGGGGGGCGGGAGGATCGAACACTGAAGCTTTCTTT.

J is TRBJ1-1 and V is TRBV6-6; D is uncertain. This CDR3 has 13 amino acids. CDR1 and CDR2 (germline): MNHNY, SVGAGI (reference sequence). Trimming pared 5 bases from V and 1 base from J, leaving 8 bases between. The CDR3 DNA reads TGTGCCAGCAGTCGCGGAACGAACACTGAAGCTTTCTTT. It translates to CASSRGTNTEAFF.